The rows below give T cell receptor beta chains drawn from one sample of a study of shared clonotypes between healthy human individuals. Sequenced by immunoSEQ multiplex PCR; TCRdb stores in-frame clones only, minus some. The sample has about 2.2 million clones, about 94% seen once; the top ten hold approximately 1.7%. The specimen was naive CD8+ T cells from PBMCs. Receptor source: a young man in good health. Some clones in this sample may be carry-over from other donors' samples. Both conserved end residues are part of each CDR3. D genes are given only for firm matches. Size tells how often a clone was seen (once, few, many) or the class of an expanded clone, and some rows leave it out.

J gene	clone size	D gene	V gene	CDR3 protein	CDR3 DNA
TRBJ2-2	NA	NA	TRBV5-1	CASSLEVGGISGELFF	TGCGCCAGCAGCTTGGAGGTCGGGGGAATATCCGGGGAGCTGTTTTTT
TRBJ2-1	NA	TRBD2	TRBV5-1	CASSLLLAGLGHEQFF	TGCGCCAGCAGCCTTCTTTTAGCGGGGCTTGGCCATGAGCAGTTCTTC
TRBJ2-7	NA	NA	TRBV2	CASRGPPERYF	TGTGCCAGCAGGGGACCGCCGGAGCGGTACTTC
TRBJ2-7	NA	TRBD1	TRBV10-3	CASRTGSYEQYF	TGTGCCTCCCGGACAGGATCCTACGAGCAGTACTTC
TRBJ1-1	NA	NA	TRBV27	CASSPRVGNTEAFF	TGTGCCAGCAGTCCCCGTGTTGGGAACACTGAAGCTTTCTTT
TRBJ2-1	NA	NA	TRBV13	CASSPMDVLGEQFF	TGTGCCAGCAGCCCTATGGACGTCCTGGGGGAGCAGTTCTTC
TRBJ2-1	once	NA	TRBV10-3	CAIYRETQNEQFF	TGTGCCATTTACCGGGAAACTCAAAATGAGCAGTTCTTC
TRBJ2-7	once	TRBD2	TRBV11-2	CASSLGGLAGAYEQYF	TGTGCCAGCAGCTTAGGGGGACTAGCGGGAGCCTACGAGCAGTACTTC
TRBJ2-5	NA	TRBD2	TRBV30	CAWRGLGDETQYF	TGTGCCTGGAGGGGACTAGGGGATGAGACCCAGTACTTC
TRBJ1-2	NA	TRBD1	TRBV2	CASTLLGTGDLGGYTF	TGTGCCAGCACCCTGTTAGGGACAGGGGATTTGGGGGGCTACACCTTC
TRBJ2-3	NA	TRBD2	TRBV7-2	CASTLREGLGRNTQYF	TGTGCCAGCACTTTGCGGGAGGGCTTGGGTAGGAATACGCAGTATTTT
TRBJ2-1	NA	TRBD1	TRBV28	CASSPDRGLYNEQFF	TGTGCCAGCAGCCCGGACAGGGGGCTTTACAATGAGCAGTTCTTC
TRBJ2-5	NA	TRBD2	TRBV7-9	CASTRGGEGETQYF	TGTGCCAGCACTAGAGGTGGGGAGGGGGAGACCCAGTACTTC
TRBJ1-4	NA	NA	TRBV6-1	CASSDSRDLNEKLFF	TGTGCCAGCAGTGATAGCCGGGACCTTAATGAAAAACTGTTTTTT
TRBJ2-1	NA	TRBD2	TRBV6-5	CASSYLAGGLNEQFF	TGTGCCAGCAGTTACTTAGCGGGAGGGCTCAATGAGCAGTTCTTC
TRBJ1-4	NA	NA	TRBV27	CASSSLLGGNEKLFF	TGTGCCAGCAGTTCCTTACTCGGGGGTAATGAAAAACTGTTTTTT
TRBJ2-4	NA	NA	TRBV10-2	CASSELYLKNIQYF	TGCGCCAGCAGTGAGTTGTATCTCAAAAACATTCAGTACTTC
TRBJ2-3	once	NA	TRBV27	CASSLRRQQYTDTQYF	TGTGCCAGCAGTTTACGAAGACAGCAGTACACAGATACGCAGTATTTT
TRBJ2-1	NA	TRBD1	TRBV9	CASSPKSGDRYNEQFF	TGTGCCAGCAGCCCAAAGTCGGGGGACAGGTACAATGAGCAGTTCTTC
TRBJ2-7	NA	NA	TRBV29-1	CSVEGQTYEQYF	TGCAGCGTTGAAGGGCAGACCTACGAGCAGTACTTC
TRBJ1-5	NA	NA	TRBV19	CASSMERGPSNQPQHF	TGTGCCAGTAGTATGGAAAGGGGCCCTAGCAATCAGCCCCAGCATTTT
TRBJ1-2	NA	NA	TRBV7-9	CASSSEGGQGGYTF	TGTGCCAGCAGCTCGGAGGGCGGTCAGGGTGGCTACACCTTC
TRBJ1-3	NA	NA	TRBV9	CASSPSKDSGNTIYF	TGTGCCAGCAGCCCGTCTAAGGATTCTGGAAACACCATATATTTT
TRBJ1-4	NA	NA	TRBV4-1	CASSPWEGDEKLFF	TGCGCCAGCAGCCCGTGGGAGGGTGATGAAAAACTGTTTTTT
TRBJ1-1	NA	NA	TRBV29-1	CSVGGALLSNTEAFF	TGCAGCGTTGGAGGGGCCCTACTTTCGAACACTGAAGCTTTCTTT
TRBJ1-2	few	NA	TRBV4-1	CASSQDPLLDYGYTF	TGCGCCAGCAGCCAAGATCCCCTTCTCGACTATGGCTACACCTTC